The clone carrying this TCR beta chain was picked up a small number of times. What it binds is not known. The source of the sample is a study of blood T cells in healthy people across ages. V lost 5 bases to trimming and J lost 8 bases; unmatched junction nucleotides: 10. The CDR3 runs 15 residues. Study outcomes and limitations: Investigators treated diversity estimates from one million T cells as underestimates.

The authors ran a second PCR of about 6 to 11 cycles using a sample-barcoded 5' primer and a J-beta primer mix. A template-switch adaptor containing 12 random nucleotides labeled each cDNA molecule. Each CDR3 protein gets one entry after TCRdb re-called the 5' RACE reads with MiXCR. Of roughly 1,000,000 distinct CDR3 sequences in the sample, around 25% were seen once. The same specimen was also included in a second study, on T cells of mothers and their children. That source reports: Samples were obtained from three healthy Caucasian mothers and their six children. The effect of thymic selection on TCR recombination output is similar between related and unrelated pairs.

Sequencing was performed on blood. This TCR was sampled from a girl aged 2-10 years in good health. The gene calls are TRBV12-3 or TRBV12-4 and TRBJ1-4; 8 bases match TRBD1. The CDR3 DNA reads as TGTGCCAGCAGTCCATATACAGGGGGTTACGAAAAACTGTTTTTT. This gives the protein CASSPYTGGYEKLFF.